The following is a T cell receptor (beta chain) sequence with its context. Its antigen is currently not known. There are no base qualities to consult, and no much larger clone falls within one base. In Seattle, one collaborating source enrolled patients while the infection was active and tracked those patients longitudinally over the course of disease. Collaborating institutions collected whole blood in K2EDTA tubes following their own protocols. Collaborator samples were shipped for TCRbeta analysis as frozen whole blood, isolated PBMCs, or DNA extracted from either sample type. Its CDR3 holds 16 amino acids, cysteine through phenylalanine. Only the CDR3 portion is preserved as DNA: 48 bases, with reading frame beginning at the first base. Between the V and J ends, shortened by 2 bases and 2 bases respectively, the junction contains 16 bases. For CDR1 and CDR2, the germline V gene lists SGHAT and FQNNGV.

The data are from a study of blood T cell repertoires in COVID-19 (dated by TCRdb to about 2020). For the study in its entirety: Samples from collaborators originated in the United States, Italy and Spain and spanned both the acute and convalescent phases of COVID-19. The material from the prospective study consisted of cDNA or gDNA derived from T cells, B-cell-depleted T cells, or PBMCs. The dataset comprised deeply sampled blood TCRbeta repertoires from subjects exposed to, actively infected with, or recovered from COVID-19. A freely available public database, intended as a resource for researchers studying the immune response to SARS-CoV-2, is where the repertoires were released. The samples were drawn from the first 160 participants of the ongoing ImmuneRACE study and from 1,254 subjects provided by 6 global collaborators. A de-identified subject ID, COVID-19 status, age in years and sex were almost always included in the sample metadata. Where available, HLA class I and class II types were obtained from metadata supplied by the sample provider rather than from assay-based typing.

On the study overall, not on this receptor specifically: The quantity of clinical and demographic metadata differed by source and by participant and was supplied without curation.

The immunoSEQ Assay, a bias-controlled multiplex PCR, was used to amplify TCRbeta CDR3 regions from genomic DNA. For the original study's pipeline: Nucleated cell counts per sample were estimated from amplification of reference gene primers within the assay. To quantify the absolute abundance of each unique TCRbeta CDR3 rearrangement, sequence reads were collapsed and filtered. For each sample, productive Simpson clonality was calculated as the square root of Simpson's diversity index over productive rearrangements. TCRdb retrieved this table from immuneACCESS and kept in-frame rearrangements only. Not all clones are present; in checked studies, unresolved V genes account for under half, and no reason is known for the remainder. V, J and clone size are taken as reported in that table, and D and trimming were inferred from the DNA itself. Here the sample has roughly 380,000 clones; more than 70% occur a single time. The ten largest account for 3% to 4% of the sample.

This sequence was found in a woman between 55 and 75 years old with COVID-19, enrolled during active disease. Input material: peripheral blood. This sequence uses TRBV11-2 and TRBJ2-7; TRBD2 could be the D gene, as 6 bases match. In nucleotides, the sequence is TGTGCCAGCAGCTTAAGGGGAGGAGGGGTAACCTACGAGCAGTACTTC. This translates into CASSLRGGGVTYEQYF.